This T cell receptor beta chain came from a study of identical twins. The cDNA had a unique molecular identifier and a template-switch universal primer site. One entry per CDR3 protein results from TCRdb running MiXCR on the 5' RACE reads. The sample shows 240,000 or so distinct CDR3 sequences, approximately 12% of them seen only once. This clonotype was detected ten times or more. Its target is unknown. V lost 3 bases and J 1 base, leaving 11 bases between the germline ends. The V gene's germline CDR1 is SGHRS and CDR2 YFSETQ. CDR3 length: 16 residues. Study-wide results and limits: There is a chance that invariant MAIT and iNKT cells partially muddied zero-insertion analyses. Clonotypes of the beta chain that were abundant in cord blood carried fewer insertions (memory repertoires showed none).

The data also belong to a second study, concerning yellow fever vaccine responses in identical twins. This second study notes: Twins showed a vaccine T cell response that reportedly seemed partly convergent, partly personalized.

This clonotype was sampled from a woman aged 18-29 years in good health. This chain links TRBV5-1 with TRBJ2-6; no firm D call. Sequencing was carried out using memory (CD45RO+) T cells sorted from blood. The CDR3 reads CASSYFLGSGANVLTF. The CDR3 DNA follows: TGCGCCAGCAGCTACTTTTTAGGGTCTGGGGCCAACGTCCTGACTTTC. Looking up the rest from reference TRBV5-1 and TRBJ2-6 gives the full variable domain: KAGVTQTPRYLIKTRGQQVTLSCSPISGHRSVSWYQQTPGQGLQFLFEYFSETQRNKGNFPGRFSGRQFSNSRSEMNVSTLELGDSALYLCASSYFLGSGANVLTFGAGSRLTVL.